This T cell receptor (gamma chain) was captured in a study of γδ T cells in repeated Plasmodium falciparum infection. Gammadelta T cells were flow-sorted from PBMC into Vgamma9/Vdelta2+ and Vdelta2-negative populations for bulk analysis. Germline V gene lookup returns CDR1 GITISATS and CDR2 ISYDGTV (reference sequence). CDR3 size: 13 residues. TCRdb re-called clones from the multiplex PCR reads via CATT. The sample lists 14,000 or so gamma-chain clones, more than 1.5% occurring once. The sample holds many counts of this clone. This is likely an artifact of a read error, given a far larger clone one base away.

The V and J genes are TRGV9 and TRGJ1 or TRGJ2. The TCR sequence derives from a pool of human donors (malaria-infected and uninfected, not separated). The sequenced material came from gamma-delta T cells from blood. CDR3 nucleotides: TGTGCCTTGTGGGAGGTGAGGTATTATAAGAAACTCTTC. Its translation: CALWEVRYYKKLF.